The present T cell receptor beta chain was sequenced within a study of T-cell memory formation after mild COVID-19. This clonotype came up a few times. Its antigen is not identified. Findings and caveats of the study: Clones contracting over day 15 to 85 were CD4/CD8 balanced, with later expanders leaning CD4+. Unconfirmed was the SARS-CoV-2 specificity of second-wave clones that peaked on day 37. Some SARS-CoV-2-responding clones were already detected in memory before infection.

TCR alpha and TCR beta cDNA libraries carrying sample barcodes and UMIs were produced by 5'RACE using constant-segment primers. One entry per CDR3 protein results from TCRdb running MiXCR on the 5' RACE reads. The sample contains hundreds of thousands of distinct CDR3 sequences, about 15% of which appear only once. CDR1 and CDR2 from the germline V gene are SNHLY and FYNNEI. The CDR3 is 14 residues long. V dropped 6 bases and J dropped 2; count of bases not matched to a gene: 7. The sequenced material came from PBMCs or a T cell subset sorted from them (not recorded which). The source is a man aged 18-30 years who had mild COVID-19 (a few samples of this study predate the infection). Cell type and time point are not known. This chain joins TRBV2 and TRBJ2-7; 7 bases fit TRBD2. Written as DNA, the CDR3 is TGTGCCAGCAGAGCTGGGGGGGTCACCTACGAGCAGTACGTC. Translated, it gives CASRAGGVTYEQYV.